Each of the 23 T cell receptor beta chains below was sequenced from the same sample in a study of blood T cell repertoires in COVID-19. The protocol was immunoSEQ multiplex PCR, while the TCRdb copy is restricted to in-frame clones and leaves out a portion. This table has approximately 300,000 clones, 80% to 95% appearing once. The sequenced sample consisted of peripheral blood. The receptors were sampled from a woman in her 30s with COVID-19, enrolled during active disease.

The chain combines TRBV5-1 with TRBJ2-1, with 7 bases aligning to TRBD2. The CDR3 consists of 17 residues. The V and J ends lost 6 bases and 10 bases, in that order; junction bases with no gene match: 22. Germline CDR1 is SGHRS and CDR2 is YFSETQ. The DNA for the CDR3 is TGCGCCAGCAATCTGCATCCGGTGTCTAGCGGACGGGGGGAGCAGTTCTTC. Its translation: CASNLHPVSSGRGEQFF.

V usage is TRBV7-8 and J usage is TRBJ1-1, with D perhaps matching TRBD1 (6 bases). This CDR3 spans 15 amino acids. The germline V gene encodes CDR1 SGHVS and CDR2 FQNEAQ. Trimming removed 0 bases from V and 1 base from J, with 9 bases in between. The DNA of the CDR3 is TGTGCCAGCAGCTTAGCGGGCAGGGGGAACACTGAAGCTTTCTTT. This encodes CASSLAGRGNTEAFF.

About this clone itself: The same CDR3 can be traced to other DNA sequences in this sample. The J gene is TRBJ1-5, the V gene TRBV28; 9 nucleotides align to TRBD1. Trimming removed 8 bases from V and 6 bases from J; junction bases left unmatched: 5. This CDR3 has 13 amino acids. CDR1 is MDHEN and CDR2 is SYDVKM in the germline V gene. CDR3: CASSDRGGQPQHF. The CDR3, as DNA: TGTGCCAGCTCGGACAGGGGCGGTCAGCCCCAGCATTTT.

The gene calls are TRBV5-6 and TRBJ2-5; TRBD2 might be the D (7 bases). Germline loops: CDR1 SGHDT, CDR2 YYEEEE. Trimming shortened V by 1 base and J by 5 bases, and 12 bases separated the two germline ends. CDR3 length equals 14 residues. The CDR3: CASSLFGGLETQYF. The CDR3 DNA reads as TGTGCCAGCAGCTTGTTCGGGGGGCTGGAGACCCAGTACTTC.

The chain couples TRBV6-2 or TRBV6-3 to TRBJ2-1, with 9 bases aligning to TRBD2. The V and J ends lost 4 bases and 6 bases, in that order; junction bases with no gene match: 4. CDR3 length: 14 amino acids. Germline CDR1 is MNHEY and CDR2 is SVGEGT. CDR3 coding DNA: TGTGCCAGCAGTTTAGCGGGAGATAGCAATGAGCAGTTCTTC. Protein product: CASSLAGDSNEQFF.

The chain uses TRBV5-5 and TRBJ2-3; a possible D gene is TRBD2 (5 bases). The CDR3 covers 14 residues. CDR1 and CDR2 from the germline V gene are SGHKS and YYEKEE (reference sequence). The ends were cut back, 7 bases at V and 1 base at J, with 13 bases in the middle. DNA of the CDR3: TGTGCCAGCGCTATACAAGCGGGCACAGATACGCAGTATTTT. Residues: CASAIQAGTDTQYF.

The V and J genes are TRBV29-1 and TRBJ2-2; D ambiguous. The ends were cut back, 4 bases at V and 2 bases at J, with 8 bases in the middle. CDR1 SQVTM and CDR2 ANQGSEA come from the germline V gene. The CDR3 is 13 residues long. In DNA form, the CDR3 reads TGCAGCGTTGTGAAGCGCAACACCGGGGAGCTGTTTTTT. Protein: CSVVKRNTGELFF.

The V and J genes are TRBV4-3 and TRBJ2-7; D is uncertain. The length of the CDR3 is 14 residues. CDR1 and CDR2 from the germline V gene are LGHNA and YSLEER. With 1 base removed from V and 3 bases from J, the gap between germline ends came to 10 bases. The CDR3 bases are TGCGCCAGCAGCCAAGGCCTGTCGGGCTACGAGCAGTACTTC. Translated: CASSQGLSGYEQYF.

The rearrangement links TRBV6-5 to TRBJ2-7; 8 bases agree with TRBD1. The germline V gene encodes CDR1 MNHEY and CDR2 SVGAGI. V lost 2 bases and J lost 5; bases outside the gene matches: 2. The CDR3 loop spans 13 amino acids. This chain's CDR3 is CASSYATGDEQYF. The CDR3, as DNA: TGTGCCAGCAGTTACGCGACAGGGGACGAGCAGTACTTC.

This clone has a single count. The V call is TRBV5-1, the J call TRBJ2-7; TRBD2 might be the D (6 bases). The CDR3 consists of 18 residues. The germline gives CDR1 SGHRS, CDR2 YFSETQ. The ends were cut back, 0 bases at V and 1 base at J, with 20 bases in the middle. DNA of the CDR3: TGCGCCAGCAGCTTGGCCGGGTTCCCTCGGGGGAAATCCTACGAGCAGTACTTC. Translation gives CASSLAGFPRGKSYEQYF.

V is TRBV5-4 and J is TRBJ2-2, with D unresolved. The V and J ends lost 1 base and 4 bases respectively, with 8 bases between them. The CDR3 contains 14 residues. CDR1 and CDR2 (germline): SGHNT, YYREEE (reference sequence). The CDR3 reads CASSLQLSTGELFF. The CDR3, as DNA: TGTGCCAGCAGCTTGCAACTATCCACCGGGGAGCTGTTTTTT.

V usage is TRBV15 and J usage is TRBJ1-6, with D possibly matching TRBD1 (5 bases). CDR3 length: 14 amino acids. Germline-derived CDR1 and CDR2 are LNHNV and YYDKDF (reference sequence). V dropped 5 bases and J dropped 12 bases, with 17 bases sitting between them. The CDR3 DNA sequence: TGTGCCACCAGCCGTGGCGGGACCGTTGGACCCCTCCACTTT. Translated, it gives CATSRGGTVGPLHF.

This chain connects TRBV28 to TRBJ1-5, with unresolved D. V was cut by 3 bases and J by 0 bases, with 12 bases left in between. The CDR3 is 16 amino acids. Germline CDR1 reads MDHEN; CDR2 reads SYDVKM. The CDR3: CASSLTGMDSNQPQHF. The CDR3 DNA sequence: TGTGCCAGCAGTTTGACGGGGATGGATAGCAATCAGCCCCAGCATTTT.

This clone has just a few counts. The chain links TRBV25-1 to TRBJ2-1; 10 bases line up with TRBD1. CDR1 and CDR2 (germline): MGHDK, SYGVNS. Germline trimming cut 7 bases from V and 2 bases from J; bases unmatched to any gene: 5. This CDR3 has 15 residues. DNA for the CDR3: TGTGCCAGCACCGAAGGGACAGGGGCCTACAATGAGCAGTTCTTC. Translated: CASTEGTGAYNEQFF.

This chain links TRBV14 with TRBJ1-1, with D maybe TRBD1 (6 bases). CDR1 SGHDN and CDR2 FVKESK come from the germline V gene. CDR3 length: 13 amino acids. The germline V and J ends were trimmed by 2 bases and 3 bases, with 7 bases remaining between them. The CDR3 region is CASSQTGYTEAFF. CDR3 in DNA: TGTGCCAGCAGCCAAACAGGGTACACTGAAGCTTTCTTT.

This chain uses TRBV2 with TRBJ1-3, with 7 bases identical to TRBD1. Germline V CDR1 and CDR2: SNHLY, FYNNEI. V shed 0 bases, J shed 8 bases, and the junction held 7 bases outside the gene matches. CDR3 length: 15 amino acids. CDR3 coding DNA: TGTGCCAGCAGTGAAGCGCTAGGGGGCTGGGACACCATATATTTT. Its protein is CASSEALGGWDTIYF.

The CDR3: CASTLRASIYGYTF. The CDR3, as DNA: TGTGCCAGCACCTTGAGGGCATCTATCTATGGCTACACCTTC. The V call is TRBV28, the J call TRBJ1-2; unclear D gene. Germline V gene sequence: CDR1 MDHEN, CDR2 SYDVKM. This CDR3 spans 14 amino acids. V lost 7 bases and J lost 4, with 16 bases in between.

The CDR3 DNA is TGTGCCAGTAGTATATATTTTCCGAAGAGTAACACTGAAGCTTTCTTT. Translating it yields CASSIYFPKSNTEAFF. V and J are TRBV19 and TRBJ1-1; the D is unclear. Germline V CDR1 and CDR2: LNHDA, SQIVND (reference sequence). This CDR3 is 16 amino acids long. V was pared by 2 bases and J by 2 bases, with 15 bases between.

The chain couples TRBV14 to TRBJ2-5; 9 positions match TRBD1. Germline-derived CDR1 and CDR2 are SGHDN and FVKESK. The CDR3 extends over 16 amino acids. V dropped 0 bases and J dropped 1; count of bases not matched to a gene: 3. The CDR3 loop is CASSQDRQGGQETQYF. The CDR3 bases are TGTGCCAGCAGCCAAGATAGACAGGGGGGCCAAGAGACCCAGTACTTC.

The chain employs TRBV5-4 and TRBJ2-1; the D gene is possibly TRBD1 (6 bases). Germline CDR1 and CDR2: SGHNT and YYREEE (reference sequence). This CDR3 comprises 15 residues. V gave up 2 bases and J gave up 2 bases, with 11 bases separating them. CDR3 region: CASSFGTLPYNEQFF. The CDR3 nucleotides are TGTGCCAGCAGCTTTGGGACACTGCCCTACAATGAGCAGTTCTTC. Full variable domain (outside the CDR3, taken from reference TRBV5-4 and TRBJ2-1): ETGVTQSPTHLIKTRGQQVTLRCSSQSGHNTVSWYQQALGQGPQFIFQYYREEENGRGNFPPRFSGLQFPNYSSELNVNALELDDSALYLCASSFGTLPYNEQFFGPGTRLTVL.

The rearrangement links TRBV18 to TRBJ2-5, with 10 bases lining up with TRBD2. The CDR3 sequence is 16 residues long. Germline CDR1 reads KGHSH; CDR2 reads LQKENI. V shed 0 bases, J shed 1 base, and the junction held 2 bases outside the gene matches. In nucleotides, the CDR3 is TGTGCCAGCTCACCACCCGGGACTAGCGCCCAAGAGACCCAGTACTTC. It codes for CASSPPGTSAQETQYF.

The chain uses TRBV7-9 and TRBJ2-7, with 9 bases lining up with TRBD2. The CDR3 extends over 18 amino acids. V shed 2 bases, J shed 5 bases, and the junction held 16 bases outside the gene matches. Germline assignment: CDR1 SEHNR and CDR2 FQNEAQ (reference sequence). The DNA of the CDR3 is TGTGCCAGCAGCTTACAACTAGCGGGCACTCTGAGAGACCACGAGCAGTACTTC. It yields the protein CASSLQLAGTLRDHEQYF.

The chain links TRBV24-1 to TRBJ2-1; D not certain. The V end lost 2 bases, the J end lost 8 bases, and 9 bases lay between the germline ends. The CDR3 consists of 13 residues. Germline V gives CDR1 KGHDR, CDR2 SFDVKD. CDR3 amino acids: CATSDSSFDEQFF. In nucleotides, the CDR3 is TGTGCCACCAGTGATTCCAGTTTCGATGAGCAGTTCTTC.